Presented here are 14 T cell receptor beta chains from one specimen sequenced in a study of T cells in Graves' hyperthyroidism and ophthalmopathy. Amplification of TCR beta CDR3 regions was performed using RNA transcripts as template. Primed by the HTBI set, a first-round RT-PCR was run on the TCR CDR3. MiXCR, applied by TCRdb to the multiplex PCR reads, yields one record per CDR3 protein. The sample lists roughly 710,000 distinct CDR3 sequences, just over 35% occurring once. Sequenced input: blood. Every receptor here comes from a woman in her forties with Graves' hyperthyroidism.

This clonotype appeared many times. The chain combines TRBV6-1 with TRBJ1-2, with D unclear. Trimming took 3 bases from V and 3 from J, leaving 11 bases between them. The CDR3 contains 14 residues. The germline V gene has CDR1 MNHNS and CDR2 SASEGT. The CDR3 reads CASSEDGSYYGYTF. The CDR3 DNA reads as TGTGCCAGCAGTGAGGACGGATCGTACTATGGCTACACCTTC.

CDR3 coding DNA: TGTGCCAGCATCATTCGGTTGGGCGGACAGGAGTACTTC. The encoded protein is CASIIRLGGQEYF. The chain joins TRBV7-8 to TRBJ2-5, with 7 bases identical to TRBD1. The CDR3 contains 13 residues. CDR1 is SGHVS and CDR2 is FQNEAQ in the germline V gene. Germline trimming cut 7 bases from V and 12 bases from J; bases unmatched to any gene: 14.

Note on this clonotype: A read error is possible here, since a much larger clone lies one base away. The chain combines TRBV14 with TRBJ2-5; TRBD2 might be the D (6 bases). Germline-derived CDR1 and CDR2 are SGHDN and FVKESK. The CDR3 sequence is 13 residues long. The V and J ends lost 4 bases and 5 bases respectively, with 11 bases between them. For the CDR3, the DNA is TGTGCCAGCAGCCGCGGGACTTACGAGACCCAGTACTTC. The encoded protein is CASSRGTYETQYF.

This clonotype was seen more than once but under ten times. This chain uses TRBV12-5 with TRBJ1-5, with 7 bases fitting TRBD1. Germline trimming cut 6 bases from V and 7 bases from J; bases unmatched to any gene: 9. CDR1 is LGHNT and CDR2 is FRNRAP in the germline V gene. This CDR3 is 14 amino acids long. This chain's CDR3 is CASGRTGRLQPQHF. The DNA for the CDR3 is TGTGCTAGTGGCCGGACAGGCCGACTACAGCCCCAGCATTTT.

Turning to this clonotype: The DNA is left out, because the CDR3 cannot be placed on it with certainty; the CDR3 is given as TCRdb lists it. This chain uses TRBV7-9 with TRBJ2-2; TRBD1 is taken as the D call from the table, unchecked against the DNA. CDR1 and CDR2 (germline): SEHNR, FQNEAQ (reference sequence). The CDR3 is 14 residues long, counting both termini. The CDR3 region is CASSSGQLPGSCFF.

The chain couples TRBV9 to TRBJ1-2; TRBD1 is a possible D gene (5 bases). Trimming stripped 0 bases from V and 5 bases from J, with 11 bases between. Per the germline V gene, CDR1 is SGDLS and CDR2 is YYNGEE. The CDR3 has 14 amino acids. For the CDR3, the DNA is TGTGCCAGCAGCGTAGATGTTGGGGGGTATGGCTACACCTTC. The encoded protein is CASSVDVGGYGYTF.

This clonotype was observed many times. V is TRBV7-2 and J is TRBJ2-5; D not resolved. The CDR3 has 13 amino acids. The germline V gene encodes CDR1 SGHTA and CDR2 FQGNSA. Trimming pared 1 base from V and 1 base from J, leaving 4 bases between. The CDR3 sequence is CASSLDSQETQYF. CDR3 nucleotides: TGTGCCAGCAGCTTAGACAGCCAAGAGACCCAGTACTTC. Full variable domain (rest looked up from reference TRBV7-2 and TRBJ2-5): GAGVSQSPSNKVTEKGKDVELRCDPISGHTALYWYRQSLGQGLEFLIYFQGNSAPDKSGLPSDRFSAERTGGSVSTLTIQRTQQEDSAVYLCASSLDSQETQYFGPGTRLLVL.

This clonotype has a handful of counts. The genes are TRBV2 and TRBJ2-3; D is unclear. Trimming removed 4 bases at V and 0 bases at J, with 5 bases between. The germline CDR1 and CDR2 sequences are SNHLY and FYNNEI. This CDR3 has 13 residues. The DNA for the CDR3 is TGTGCCAGCAGTGGCCCGAGCACAGATACGCAGTATTTT. Amino acid sequence: CASSGPSTDTQYF.

This chain links TRBV6-1 with TRBJ2-7, with TRBD1 identical over 9 bases. V lost 6 bases and J lost 4; bases outside the gene matches: 7. The germline V gene has CDR1 MNHNS and CDR2 SASEGT. The CDR3 spans 14 residues. CDR3 sequence: CASRTGTGNYEQYF. CDR3 in DNA: TGTGCCAGCAGAACCGGGACAGGGAATTACGAGCAGTACTTC.

This clonotype was counted a few times. The chain joins TRBV12-3 or TRBV12-4 to TRBJ2-6; 7 bases fit TRBD1. CDR3 length equals 18 residues. V was clipped by 5 bases and J by 4 bases; unmatched bases: 14. The CDR3 DNA reads TGTGCCAGCAGTCCTCGACAGGGTTTAAGGTGGGGGGCCAACGTCCTGACTTTC. Protein product: CASSPRQGLRWGANVLTF.

The chain is built from TRBV7-8 and TRBJ2-5; tentatively, D is TRBD1 (8 bases). Germline V CDR1 and CDR2: SGHVS, FQNEAQ. V was cut by 3 bases and J by 4 bases, with 15 bases left in between. CDR3 length: 15 amino acids. The CDR3 loop reads CASSLLQGGRETQYF. The DNA for the CDR3 is TGTGCCAGCAGCTTGCTACAGGGGGGGCGAGAGACCCAGTACTTC.

This chain connects TRBV5-6 to TRBJ2-5; D possibly corresponds to TRBD2 (6 bases). The CDR3 contains 13 residues. The V gene lost 6 bases and the J gene lost 3 bases, with 12 bases spanning the gap. Germline V lookup: CDR1 SGHDT, CDR2 YYEEEE. The CDR3 region has the DNA TGTGCCAGCAACTTTGGGGGGAAAGAGACCCAGTACTTC. It yields the protein CASNFGGKETQYF.

This clonotype was counted between two and nine times. This chain joins TRBV24-1 and TRBJ1-5, with 9 bases lining up with TRBD1. The CDR3 spans 15 residues. The germline CDR1 and CDR2 sequences are KGHDR and SFDVKD. V was pared by 4 bases and J by 4 bases, with 4 bases of the junction left unmatched. The CDR3 DNA sequence: TGTGCCACCAGTGAGACAGGGGGAGGAAATCAGCCCCAGCATTTT. Its protein product is CATSETGGGNQPQHF.

This clonotype is a singleton in its sample. The J gene is TRBJ2-5, the V gene TRBV7-8; D could derive from TRBD1 or TRBD2 (6 bases each). Germline V gene lookup returns CDR1 SGHVS and CDR2 FQNEAQ. This CDR3 comprises 16 residues. The V end was cut by 4 bases, the J end by 0 bases, with 15 bases between. In DNA form, the CDR3 reads TGTGCCAGCAGCTATAGCCCCGGGGGCCACCAAGAGACCCAGTACTTC. Translated: CASSYSPGGHQETQYF.